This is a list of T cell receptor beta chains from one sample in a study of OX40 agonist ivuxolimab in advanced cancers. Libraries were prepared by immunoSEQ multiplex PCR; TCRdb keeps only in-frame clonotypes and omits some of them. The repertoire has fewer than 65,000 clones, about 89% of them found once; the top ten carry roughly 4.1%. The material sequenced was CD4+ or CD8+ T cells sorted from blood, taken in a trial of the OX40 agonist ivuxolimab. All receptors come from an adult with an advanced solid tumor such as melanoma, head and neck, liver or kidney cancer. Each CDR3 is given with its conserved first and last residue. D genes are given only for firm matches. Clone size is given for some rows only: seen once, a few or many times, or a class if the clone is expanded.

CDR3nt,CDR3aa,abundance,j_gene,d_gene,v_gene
TGTGCCAGCAGCAAAGACAATAACTATGGCTACACCTTC,CASSKDNNYGYTF,-,TRBJ1-2,-,TRBV21-1
TGTGCCAGCAGTCAGGGACGGACCTACGAGCAGTACTTC,CASSQGRTYEQYF,-,TRBJ2-7,-,TRBV7-6
TGTGCCAGCAGCCAAGTTCTCTTCGAGGGGGTAGCGGGATCCTACGAGCAGTACTTC,CASSQVLFEGVAGSYEQYF,-,TRBJ2-7,TRBD2,TRBV4-2
TGTGCCAGCAGCTTATGGGGGGAAGATACGCAGTATTTT,CASSLWGEDTQYF,-,TRBJ2-3,-,TRBV13
TGTGCCAGCACCTATCTAGCGGGGGGCCCCAATGAGCAGTTCTTC,CASTYLAGGPNEQFF,-,TRBJ2-1,TRBD2,TRBV27
TGTGCCAGTAGTATTCGGTATAACTCCATGTGGGATGAGCAGTTCTTC,CASSIRYNSMWDEQFF,-,TRBJ2-1,-,TRBV19
TGTGCCAGCAACGGGGGCTCACCCCTCCACTTT,CASNGGSPLHF,-,TRBJ1-6,-,TRBV6-6
TGTGCCAGCAGCTTCTATCCGGGACAGGGTTTTGGGGGCTACACCTTC,CASSFYPGQGFGGYTF,-,TRBJ1-2,TRBD1,TRBV28
TGCGCCAGCAGCTTCGAGGAAGGGGAGACCCAGTACTTC,CASSFEEGETQYF,-,TRBJ2-5,-,TRBV5-1
TGTGCCAGCAGCCCTTCGGCGGCAACTAATGAAAAACTGTTTTTT,CASSPSAATNEKLFF,-,TRBJ1-4,-,TRBV7-9
TGTGCCATCAGTGACGTAGGGGGGGAAGAAAAACTGTTTTTT,CAISDVGGEEKLFF,-,TRBJ1-4,-,TRBV10-3
TGTGCCAGCACCCCAAACCGGGACTCTCCCGGCGGCTACACCTTC,CASTPNRDSPGGYTF,-,TRBJ1-2,-,TRBV7-2
TGTGCCAGCAGCAATTCAGGGGGCTCACATCAGCCCCAGCATTTT,CASSNSGGSHQPQHF,-,TRBJ1-5,TRBD1,TRBV6-5
TGTGCCAGTAGTAGTGGTCCCTACGAGCAGTACTTC,CASSSGPYEQYF,-,TRBJ2-7,-,TRBV19
TGTGCCAGCAGCGTAGACACCGAGCCGGCGGGCTATGGCTACACCTTC,CASSVDTEPAGYGYTF,-,TRBJ1-2,-,TRBV9
TGTGCCAGCAGAGGGGACCAAGAGACCCAGTACTTC,CASRGDQETQYF,-,TRBJ2-5,-,TRBV6-1
TGTGCCAGCAGTTTTGTGGTTCAGCCCCAGCATTTT,CASSFVVQPQHF,-,TRBJ1-5,-,TRBV28
TGTGCCAGCAAACCGGGACAAGGGTTTCAAGAGACCCAGTACTTC,CASKPGQGFQETQYF,-,TRBJ2-5,-,TRBV27
TGTGCCAGCATGGGACTAGGGGCCTACGAGCAGTACTTC,CASMGLGAYEQYF,-,TRBJ2-7,TRBD2,TRBV27
TGTGCCAGTAGTATAAGGTTAGCGGGGGTGGAGACCCAGTACTTC,CASSIRLAGVETQYF,-,TRBJ2-5,TRBD2,TRBV19
TGCGCCAGCAGCCAGACGACAGGGGGCTATGGCTACACCTTC,CASSQTTGGYGYTF,-,TRBJ1-2,TRBD1,TRBV4-1
TGTGCCAGCAGTTACCCAGAGGGAGGGGAGACCCAGTACTTC,CASSYPEGGETQYF,-,TRBJ2-5,TRBD2,TRBV6-5
TGTGCCAGCAGTTACTCGATCTCCTACGAGCAGTACTTC,CASSYSISYEQYF,-,TRBJ2-7,-,TRBV6-5
TGTGCCAGCAACGGACTAGCGGGAGTTGATAACTCTTGGGAGCAGTTCTTC,CASNGLAGVDNSWEQFF,-,TRBJ2-1,TRBD2,TRBV2
TGTGCCTGGGAGGAGACAGGAATCTATGGCTACACCTTC,CAWEETGIYGYTF,few,TRBJ1-2,-,TRBV30
TGTGCCAGCAGTTTATCGTCCGGGGCTGGAAACACCATATATTTT,CASSLSSGAGNTIYF,-,TRBJ1-3,-,TRBV27
TGTGCCACCAGCAGAGGTTTGGCGATCTCTGGGGCCAACGTCCTGACTTTC,CATSRGLAISGANVLTF,-,TRBJ2-6,-,TRBV15
TGTGCCAGCAGCCAAGATAGGACAGGGGCTGGAAACACCATATATTTT,CASSQDRTGAGNTIYF,-,TRBJ1-3,TRBD1,TRBV4-2
TGTGCCAGCAGTTTAGTTACAGGGATAGGCACTGAAGCTTTCTTT,CASSLVTGIGTEAFF,few,TRBJ1-1,-,TRBV27
TGCAGCGTTGAAGGACTAGCCACCAGCTCCTACAATGAGCAGTTCTTC,CSVEGLATSSYNEQFF,-,TRBJ2-1,TRBD2,TRBV29-1
TGTGCCAGTAGTCAAGTGGGACTAGCTTTTCATGGGTCCTACGAGCAGTACTTC,CASSQVGLAFHGSYEQYF,-,TRBJ2-7,TRBD2,TRBV19
TGCGCCAGCAGCCAAGATTGGGAGACCCAGTACTTC,CASSQDWETQYF,-,TRBJ2-5,-,TRBV4-1